The 10 T cell receptor beta chains presented below share a single source sample, sequenced in a study of Graves' ophthalmopathy and Graves' hyperthyroidism. Transcripts of RNA were the source for amplifying TCR beta CDR3 regions. HTBI primers were used in a first-round RT-PCR, which preceded a second-round multiplex PCR. Each CDR3 protein gets one entry after TCRdb re-called the multiplex PCR reads with MiXCR. The sample yields around 1,000,000 distinct CDR3 sequences, about two fifths seen once. The sample comprised peripheral blood or thyroid tissue (not recorded which). The receptors shown here come from an adult man with Graves' hyperthyroidism.

In this sample, this clonotype turned up a few times. Being one base from a much bigger clone, this may be a read error. The V and J genes are TRBV6-1 and TRBJ1-1; D is ambiguous. The V and J ends lost 6 bases and 1 base respectively, with 12 bases between them. Germline V CDR1 and CDR2: MNHNS, SASEGT. The CDR3 extends over 14 amino acids. The CDR3 reads CASRFSVRNTEAFF. The CDR3 DNA is TGTGCCAGCAGGTTCAGTGTGAGGAACACTGAAGCTTTCTTT.

The rearrangement links TRBV7-9 to TRBJ2-7, with 9 bases matching TRBD1. The CDR3 extends over 15 amino acids. The germline V gene has CDR1 SEHNR and CDR2 FQNEAQ (reference sequence). The junction had 8 bases not matched to a gene; V was cut back by 5 bases and J by 3 bases. The CDR3 loop is CASSPRRTGDYEQYF. As DNA, the CDR3 is TGTGCCAGCAGCCCAAGGAGGACAGGGGACTACGAGCAGTACTTC.

This chain uses TRBV6-5 with TRBJ2-7; D tentatively fits TRBD1 or TRBD2 (5 bases each). Looked up from germline, CDR1 is MNHEY and CDR2 is SVGAGI. This CDR3 contains 14 residues. Trimming removed 4 bases from V and 2 bases from J, with 12 bases in between. The CDR3 nucleotides are TGTGCCAGCAGTTTGGGACGGACGACCTACGAGCAGTACTTC. The encoded protein is CASSLGRTTYEQYF.

In its sample, this clonotype was seen a few times. The chain employs TRBV6-5 and TRBJ1-2, with D maybe TRBD1 (5 bases). Germline V lookup: CDR1 MNHEY, CDR2 SVGAGI. The CDR3 is 14 residues long. V was shortened by 4 bases and J by 8 bases, with 17 bases between the two germline ends. The CDR3 coding sequence is TGTGCCAGCAGTTCCCTCAGACGGGACCAGGGCTACACCTTC. Protein product: CASSSLRRDQGYTF.

A note on this clonotype: One end of the junction does not line up with germline, which may come from a read error. This chain joins TRBV5-5 and TRBJ1-5; 12 nucleotides align to TRBD1. The germline V gene has CDR1 SGHKS and CDR2 YYEKEE (reference sequence). The CDR3 spans 16 residues. The CDR3 bases are TGTGCCAGCAGCTTGGGGGGGACAGGGGGCGTTAAGCCCCAACATTTT. It encodes CASSLGGTGGVKPQHF.

This clonotype appeared many times. The J gene is TRBJ1-2, the V gene TRBV6-6, with 8 bases fitting TRBD1. Per germline, CDR1 MNHNY and CDR2 SVGAGI (reference sequence). V dropped 5 bases and J dropped 6; count of bases not matched to a gene: 8. CDR3 length: 14 residues. CDR3 protein: CASSGRTGSHGYTF. The CDR3 DNA is TGTGCCAGCAGTGGGCGGACAGGGTCTCATGGCTACACCTTC.

This clonotype was detected ten times or more. CDR3 protein: CASSPGAGRTEQYF. The CDR3 DNA sequence: TGTGCCAGCAGCCCAGGAGCAGGGCGCACGGAGCAGTACTTC. The chain is built from TRBV11-2 and TRBJ2-7; D might be TRBD1 (5 bases). The V end lost 5 bases, the J end lost 7 bases, and 18 bases lay between the germline ends. The CDR3 length is 14 residues. Germline assignment: CDR1 SGHAT and CDR2 FQNNGV.

This clonotype was counted a few times. The chain is built from TRBV10-3 and TRBJ1-3; 8 bases align to TRBD1. The germline V gene has CDR1 ENHRY and CDR2 SYGVKD. The length of the CDR3 is 15 residues. The J segment lost 2 bases and the V segment lost 10 bases, leaving 10 bases of the junction unmatched. CDR3 DNA: TGTGCCAGCAAAAAGACAGGGGTGGCTGGAAACACCATATATTTT. Translation gives CASKKTGVAGNTIYF.

This clonotype was counted ten times or more. The V gene is TRBV7-9, the J gene TRBJ1-2; D remains unclear. Germline CDR1 reads SEHNR; CDR2 reads FQNEAQ (reference sequence). V was cut by 1 base and J by 4 bases, with 16 bases left in between. This CDR3 spans 16 amino acids. CDR3 amino acids: CASSLGADFGTYGYTF. The CDR3 DNA sequence: TGTGCCAGCAGCTTAGGGGCAGACTTTGGTACCTATGGCTACACCTTC.

The gene calls are TRBV5-1 and TRBJ2-5, with 10 bases lining up with TRBD1. The germline V gene has CDR1 SGHRS and CDR2 YFSETQ. V was pared by 0 bases and J by 5 bases, with 7 bases of the junction left unmatched. CDR3 length equals 16 residues. CDR3 nucleotides: TGCGCCAGCAGCTTGGCTGGGACAGGGGTTGAGGAGACCCAGTACTTC. It is translated as CASSLAGTGVEETQYF.